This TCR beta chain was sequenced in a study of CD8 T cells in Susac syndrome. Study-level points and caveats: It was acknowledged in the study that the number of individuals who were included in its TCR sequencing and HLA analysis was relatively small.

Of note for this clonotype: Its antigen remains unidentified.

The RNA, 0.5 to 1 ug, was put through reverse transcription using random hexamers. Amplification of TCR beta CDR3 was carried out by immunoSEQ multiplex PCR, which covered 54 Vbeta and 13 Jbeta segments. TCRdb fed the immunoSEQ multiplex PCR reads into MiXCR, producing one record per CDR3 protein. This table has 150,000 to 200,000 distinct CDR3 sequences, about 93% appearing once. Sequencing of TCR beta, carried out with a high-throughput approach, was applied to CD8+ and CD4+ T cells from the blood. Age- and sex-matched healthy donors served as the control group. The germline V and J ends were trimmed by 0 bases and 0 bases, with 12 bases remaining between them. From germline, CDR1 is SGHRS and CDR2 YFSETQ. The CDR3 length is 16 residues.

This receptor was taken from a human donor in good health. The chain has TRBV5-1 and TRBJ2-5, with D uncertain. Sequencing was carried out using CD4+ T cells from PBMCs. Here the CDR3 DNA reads TGCGCCAGCAGCTTGGGCAGCGCGGCATACCAAGAGACCCAGTACTTC. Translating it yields CASSLGSAAYQETQYF.